Shown below are 11 T cell receptor beta chains from a single sample sequenced in a study of T and B cells in COVID-19 patients. TRB rearrangements were amplified by multiplex PCR with BIOMED2 TRB-A/B primers. One entry per CDR3 protein results from TCRdb running MiXCR on the multiplex PCR reads. The table has around 28,000 distinct CDR3 sequences, approximately 32% seen once; the top ten hold 1.5% to 2%. Each TRB amplification used roughly 250-550 ng of genomic DNA from blood. Material for sequencing was blood. The source of these receptors is a human donor who had recovered from COVID-19.

The chain carries TRBV28 and TRBJ1-3; D remains unclear. CDR1 is MDHEN, CDR2 SYDVKM, per germline. This CDR3 is 16 amino acids long. V lost 6 bases to trimming and J lost 3 bases, with 18 bases between them. CDR3 sequence: CASSPQKDWLGNTIYF. CDR3 sequence (DNA): TGTGCCAGCAGCCCTCAAAAGGACTGGCTTGGAAACACCATATATTTT.

CDR3 sequence: CASSQVQGKTYEQYF. The CDR3 nucleotides are TGTGCCAGCAGCCAAGTCCAGGGGAAAACCTACGAGCAGTACTTC. The J gene is TRBJ2-7, the V gene TRBV4-2, with D possibly being TRBD1 (6 bases). The CDR3 loop spans 15 amino acids. Trimming stripped 1 base from V and 2 bases from J, with 12 bases between. Germline V gene sequence: CDR1 LGHNA, CDR2 YNFKEQ.

This clonotype was seen repeatedly, ten times or more. The V call is TRBV6-5, the J call TRBJ2-2; D might be TRBD2 (6 bases). The ends were cut back, 2 bases at V and 5 bases at J, with 12 bases in the middle. The CDR3 is 15 amino acids. Germline V gene sequence: CDR1 MNHEY, CDR2 SVGAGI. The DNA of the CDR3 is TGTGCCAGCAGTTACGCGGGAAGGTATACCGGGGAGCTGTTTTTT. Translating it yields CASSYAGRYTGELFF.

The chain links TRBV14 to TRBJ1-3, with D unclear. CDR1 and CDR2 from the germline V gene are SGHDN and FVKESK. This CDR3 contains 13 residues. V lost 2 bases, J lost 4 bases, and 6 bases lay in between. As DNA, the CDR3 is TGTGCCAGCAGCCAACAAAAGGGAAACACCATATATTTT. Protein product: CASSQQKGNTIYF.

The rearrangement links TRBV12-3 or TRBV12-4 to TRBJ1-5; D is unresolved. This CDR3 is 13 amino acids long. V was pared by 7 bases and J by 2 bases, with 9 bases between. The CDR3 DNA is TGTGCCAGCAAGGGTGAGGGCAATCAGCCCCAGCATTTT. Residues: CASKGEGNQPQHF.

This clonotype was counted between two and nine times. The rearrangement joins TRBV12-3 or TRBV12-4 to TRBJ1-5; unclear D gene. The CDR3 consists of 12 residues. Trimming removed 5 bases at V and 4 bases at J, with 6 bases between. CDR3 sequence (DNA): TGTGCCAGCAGTACGCCGAATCAGCCCCAGCATTTT. Translating it yields CASSTPNQPQHF.

In its sample, this clonotype was seen a few times. V and J are TRBV19 and TRBJ1-1; 9 positions match TRBD1. Unmatched junction bases numbered 9, after V lost 6 bases and J lost 4 bases. This CDR3 is 15 amino acids long. Germline loops: CDR1 LNHDA, CDR2 SQIVND (reference sequence). CDR3 region: CASRDLTGGGTEAFF. The DNA for the CDR3 is TGTGCCAGTAGGGACCTGACAGGGGGGGGCACTGAAGCTTTCTTT.

This clonotype was found a few times. The rearrangement joins TRBV18 to TRBJ1-2; 7 nucleotides agree with TRBD1. CDR1 is KGHSH and CDR2 is LQKENI in the germline V gene. The V gene end was trimmed by 6 bases and the J gene end by 8 bases; junction bases not matched to a gene: 9. The CDR3 spans 13 residues. The DNA for the CDR3 is TGTGCCAGCTCGGGCGGGACAGCGGAGGGCTACACCTTC. Its translation: CASSGGTAEGYTF.

This clonotype has ten or more counts. The chain carries TRBV27 and TRBJ2-1; 7 positions match TRBD2. This CDR3 spans 14 amino acids. In germline, CDR1 is MNHEY, CDR2 SMNVEV (reference sequence). Trimming cost V 4 bases and J 6 bases; bases outside gene matches: 6. CDR3 sequence: CASSSPTSPNEQFF. The DNA of the CDR3 is TGTGCCAGCAGTTCTCCGACTAGCCCCAATGAGCAGTTCTTC.

In DNA, the CDR3 is TGTGCCAGCAGTACCCGACAGGGGGCTAATTCACCCCTCCACTTT. Its protein is CASSTRQGANSPLHF. This chain links TRBV6-5 with TRBJ1-6; 10 bases agree with TRBD1. The V segment lost 5 bases and the J segment 6 bases; nucleotides outside the gene matches: 4. Looked up from germline, CDR1 is MNHEY and CDR2 is SVGAGI. The CDR3 consists of 15 residues.

This clonotype was detected once. Its ends do not fully match the called genes, so a read error is possible. This chain connects TRBV10-3 to TRBJ2-1; D may be TRBD1 (6 bases). The germline CDR1 and CDR2 sequences are ENHRY and SYGVKD. This CDR3 region has 17 residues. CDR3 in DNA: TGTGCCACCAGTGGCCTTAATCCAGGGGTCACCTACAATGAGCAGTTCTTC. Amino acid sequence: CATSGLNPGVTYNEQFF.